This T cell receptor beta chain was identified in a study of blood T cell repertoires in COVID-19. The CDR3 loop spans 12 amino acids. The V gene lost 4 bases and the J gene lost 7 bases, with 10 bases spanning the gap. The germline CDR1 and CDR2 sequences are GTSNPN and SVGIG (reference sequence). Original processing notes: Nucleated cell counts were estimated from reference gene primer amplification. Assay used: immunoSEQ multiplex PCR; TCRdb lists only in-frame clones, some missing. V and J calls and clone size are as listed in that table; D and trimming were resolved from the DNA. Among 240,000 or so clones, around 88% were seen once, and the ten largest hold around 2.1%.

The TCR originated in a woman in her forties or fifties who had recovered from COVID-19. V and J are TRBV30 and TRBJ2-2, with a tentative D call TRBD2 (5 bases). Sequencing was performed on PBMCs or T cells enriched from blood (not recorded which). The CDR3: CAWKADGGELFF. CDR3 coding DNA: TGTGCCTGGAAAGCGGACGGCGGGGAGCTGTTTTTT.